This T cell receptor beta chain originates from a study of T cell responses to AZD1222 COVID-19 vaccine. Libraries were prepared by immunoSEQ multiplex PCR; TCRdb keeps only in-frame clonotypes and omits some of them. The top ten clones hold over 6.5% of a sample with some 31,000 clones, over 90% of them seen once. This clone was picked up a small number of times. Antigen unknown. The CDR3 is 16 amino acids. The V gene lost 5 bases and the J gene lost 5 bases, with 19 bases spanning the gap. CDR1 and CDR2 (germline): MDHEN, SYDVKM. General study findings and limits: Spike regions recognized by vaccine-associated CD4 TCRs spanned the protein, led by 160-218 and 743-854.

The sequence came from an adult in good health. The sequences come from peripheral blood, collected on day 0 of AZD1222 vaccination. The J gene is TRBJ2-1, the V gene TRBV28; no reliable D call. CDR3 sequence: CASSPPRIFMDNEQFF. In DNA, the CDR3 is TGTGCCAGCAGTCCCCCCCGCATCTTCATGGACAATGAGCAGTTCTTC.